This T cell receptor beta chain was obtained from a study of blood T cells in healthy people across ages. Extractions gave at least 5 micrograms of total RNA per sample. The CDR3 runs 15 residues. CDR1 SGHRS and CDR2 YFSETQ come from the germline V gene. With V trimmed by 2 bases and J by 7 bases, 7 bases remained unmatched. Primers used in a second PCR of about 6 to 11 cycles were a sample-barcoded 5' primer and a J-beta primer mix. TCRdb processed the 5' RACE reads anew with MiXCR; each CDR3 protein has one entry. The repertoire holds about 1.8 million distinct CDR3 sequences, around half seen once, with less than 2.5% in the top ten.

Sequences were obtained from blood. The TCR comes from a woman in her thirties or forties in good health. The chain has TRBV5-1 and TRBJ2-1, with 9 bases aligning to TRBD2. CDR3 nucleotide sequence: TGCGCCAGCAGCTTAGGTGCTAGCGGGGTTAATGAGCAGTTCTTC. This gives the protein CASSLGASGVNEQFF.